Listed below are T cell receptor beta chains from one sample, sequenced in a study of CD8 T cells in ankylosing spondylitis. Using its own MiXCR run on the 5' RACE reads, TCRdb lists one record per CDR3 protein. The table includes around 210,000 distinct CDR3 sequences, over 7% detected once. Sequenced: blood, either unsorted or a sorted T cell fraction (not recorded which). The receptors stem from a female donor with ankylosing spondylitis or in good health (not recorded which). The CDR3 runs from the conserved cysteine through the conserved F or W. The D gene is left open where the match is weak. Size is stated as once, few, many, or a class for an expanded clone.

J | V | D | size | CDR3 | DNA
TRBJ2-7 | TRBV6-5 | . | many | CASSYSTGTTSYEQYF | TGTGCCAGCAGTTACTCTACCGGGACAACCTCCTACGAGCAGTACTTC
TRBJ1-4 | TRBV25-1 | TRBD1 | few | CASSHPTGGYEKLFF | TGTGCCAGCAGCCACCCGACAGGGGGCTATGAAAAACTGTTTTTT
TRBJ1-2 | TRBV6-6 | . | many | CASSSTNYGYTF | TGTGCCAGCAGTTCCACTAACTATGGCTACACCTTC
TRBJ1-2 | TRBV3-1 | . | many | CASSPAGTGANYGYTF | TGTGCCAGCAGCCCTGCGGGGACGGGAGCCAACTATGGCTACACCTTC
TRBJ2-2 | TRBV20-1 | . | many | CSAIGADTGELFF | TGCAGTGCTATCGGGGCGGACACCGGGGAGCTGTTTTTT
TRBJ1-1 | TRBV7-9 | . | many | CASSLAGYTEAFF | TGTGCCAGCAGCTTAGCTGGTTACACTGAAGCTTTCTTT
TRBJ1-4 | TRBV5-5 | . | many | CASSLVGRRDEKLFF | TGTGCCAGCAGCTTGGTGGGCAGAAGGGATGAAAAACTGTTTTTT
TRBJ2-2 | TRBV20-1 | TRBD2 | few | CSARDGLAGETGELFF | TGCAGTGCTAGAGATGGCCTAGCGGGAGAAACCGGGGAGCTGTTTTTT
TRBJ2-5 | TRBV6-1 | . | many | CASSEVEDVSRETQYF | TGTGCCAGCAGTGAAGTGGAAGATGTTAGCCGAGAGACCCAGTACTTC
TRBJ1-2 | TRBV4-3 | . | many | CASSQDQGGAAYGYTF | TGCGCCAGCAGCCAAGATCAAGGGGGAGCCGCCTATGGCTACACCTTC